This T cell receptor beta chain was profiled in a study of T and B cells in COVID-19 patients. As for the study in general: Blood was sampled from COVID-19 patients who were either actively infected or recovered. Most recovered patients had mild to moderate COVID-19 treated as outpatients.

CDR3 size: 12 residues. Per germline, CDR1 DFQATT and CDR2 SNEGSKA (reference sequence). Germline trimming cut 5 bases from V and 0 bases from J; bases unmatched to any gene: 1. TRB was amplified from about 250-500 ng of blood genomic DNA. TRB rearrangements were amplified by multiplex PCR with BIOMED2 TRB-A/B primers. TCRdb re-derived calls from the multiplex PCR reads in MiXCR, one entry per CDR3 protein. The sample holds around 4,400 distinct CDR3 sequences, around 30% seen once. This clonotype is a singleton in its sample. Its target is unknown. Overall study results and limits: Highly clonal in active COVID-19, TRB repertoires exceeded healthy-donor diversity and richness at recovery.

This sequence originates from a human donor with active COVID-19. Sequenced input: blood. The chain recombines TRBV20-1 with TRBJ2-7; the match to TRBD2 covers 7 bases. The CDR3 DNA is TGCAGTGCTGGCGGGAGCTCCTACGAGCAGTACTTC. Translation: CSAGGSSYEQYF.